This T cell receptor beta chain was identified during a study of T cells after yellow fever vaccination. This clonotype was picked up a small number of times. One entry per CDR3 protein, called by TCRdb with MiXCR from the 5' RACE reads. The table includes 300,000 or so distinct CDR3 sequences, about 7.8% detected once. Trimming pared 3 bases from V and 7 bases from J, leaving 10 bases between. The CDR3 is 13 amino acids. The sequencing here drew on PBMCs, taken 45 days after the first yellow fever vaccination. This clonotype was sampled from a man between 18 and 29 years old who received the YFV17D yellow fever vaccine. J is TRBJ1-5 and V is TRBV12-3 or TRBV12-4; D unclear. CDR3 DNA sequence: TGTGCCAGCAGTTTCGAGAGAGGGCAGCCCCAGCATTTT. It translates to CASSFERGQPQHF.